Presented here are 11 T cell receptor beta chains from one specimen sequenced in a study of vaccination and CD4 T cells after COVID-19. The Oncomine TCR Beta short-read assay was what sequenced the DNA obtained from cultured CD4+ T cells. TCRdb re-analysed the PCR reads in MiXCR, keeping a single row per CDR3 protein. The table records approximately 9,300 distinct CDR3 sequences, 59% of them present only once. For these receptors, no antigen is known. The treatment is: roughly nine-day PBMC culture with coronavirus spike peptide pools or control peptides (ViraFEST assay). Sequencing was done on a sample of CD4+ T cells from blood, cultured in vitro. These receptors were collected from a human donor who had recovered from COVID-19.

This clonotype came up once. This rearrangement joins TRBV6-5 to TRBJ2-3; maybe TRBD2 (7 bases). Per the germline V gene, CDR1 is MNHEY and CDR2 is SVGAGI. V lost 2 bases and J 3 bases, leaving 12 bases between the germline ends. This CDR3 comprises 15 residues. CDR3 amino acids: CASSYRGAVTDTQYF. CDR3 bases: TGTGCCAGCAGTTACCGGGGGGCGGTAACAGATACGCAGTATTTT.

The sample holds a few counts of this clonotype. This CDR3 is CSASVLRGEQYF. The DNA of the CDR3 is TGCAGTGCTAGTGTGCTCCGGGGCGAGCAGTACTTC. V usage is TRBV20-1 and J usage is TRBJ2-7; perhaps TRBD2 as D (5 bases). Per the germline V gene, CDR1 is DFQATT and CDR2 is SNEGSKA (reference sequence). The CDR3 extends over 12 amino acids. V lost 3 bases and J 6 bases, leaving 12 bases between the germline ends.

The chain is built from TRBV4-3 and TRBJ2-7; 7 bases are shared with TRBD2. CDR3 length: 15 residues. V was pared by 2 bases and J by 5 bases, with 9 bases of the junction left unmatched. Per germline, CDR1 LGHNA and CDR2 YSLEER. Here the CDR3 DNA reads TGCGCCAGCAGCCAAATTAGTGGGGGGGTCCACGAGCAGTACTTC. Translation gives CASSQISGGVHEQYF.

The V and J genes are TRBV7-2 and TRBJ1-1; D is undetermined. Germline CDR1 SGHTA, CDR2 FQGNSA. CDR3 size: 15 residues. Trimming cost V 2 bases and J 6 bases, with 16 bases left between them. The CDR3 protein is CASSLLGPIGAEAFF. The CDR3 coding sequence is TGTGCCAGCAGCTTATTGGGTCCAATCGGCGCTGAAGCTTTCTTT.

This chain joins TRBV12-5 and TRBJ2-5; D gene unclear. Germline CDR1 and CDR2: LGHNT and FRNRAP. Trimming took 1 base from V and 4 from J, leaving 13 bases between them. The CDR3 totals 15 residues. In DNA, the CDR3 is TGTGCTAGTGGTTTGGGGGGTAGTGGGCCAGAGACCCAGTACTTC. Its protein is CASGLGGSGPETQYF.

The CDR3 DNA follows: TGTGCCAGCAGCAACGTAACAGGGGCTTCCTTGTGCTCACCCCTCCACTTT. Translating it yields CASSNVTGASLCSPLHF. V usage is TRBV21-1 and J usage is TRBJ1-6; the DNA was not used to check the table's D call, TRBD1. TRBV21-1 has pseudogene status. The CDR3 runs to 17 residues.

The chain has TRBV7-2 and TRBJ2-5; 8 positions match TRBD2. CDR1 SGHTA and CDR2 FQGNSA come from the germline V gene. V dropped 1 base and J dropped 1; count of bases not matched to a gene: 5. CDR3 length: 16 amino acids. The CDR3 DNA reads TGTGCCAGCAGCTTAGGGTACAGCGGGGGCCAAGAGACCCAGTACTTC. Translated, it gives CASSLGYSGGQETQYF.

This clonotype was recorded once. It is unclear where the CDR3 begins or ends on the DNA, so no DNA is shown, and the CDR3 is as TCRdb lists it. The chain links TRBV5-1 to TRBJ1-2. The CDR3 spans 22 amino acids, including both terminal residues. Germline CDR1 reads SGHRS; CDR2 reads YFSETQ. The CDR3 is CASTNQTSMYLCATYINYGYTF.

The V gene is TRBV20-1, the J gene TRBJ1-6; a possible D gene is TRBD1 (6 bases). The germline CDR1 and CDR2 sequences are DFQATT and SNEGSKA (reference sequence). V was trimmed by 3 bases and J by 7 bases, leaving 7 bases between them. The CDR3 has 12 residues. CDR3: CSASDRNSPLHF. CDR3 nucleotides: TGCAGTGCTAGCGACAGGAATTCACCCCTCCACTTT.

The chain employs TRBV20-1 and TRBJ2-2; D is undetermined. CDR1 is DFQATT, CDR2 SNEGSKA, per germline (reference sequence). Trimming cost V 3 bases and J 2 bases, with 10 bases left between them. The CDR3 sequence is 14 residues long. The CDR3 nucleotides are TGCAGTGCTAGTGGGCAGCCTAACACCGGGGAGCTGTTTTTT. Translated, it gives CSASGQPNTGELFF.

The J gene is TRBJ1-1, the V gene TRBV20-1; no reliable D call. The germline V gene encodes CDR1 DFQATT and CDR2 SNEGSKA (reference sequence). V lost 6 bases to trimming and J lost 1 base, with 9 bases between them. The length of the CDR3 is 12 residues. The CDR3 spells CSALAGNTEAFF. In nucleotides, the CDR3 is TGCAGTGCGCTGGCAGGGAACACTGAAGCTTTCTTT.